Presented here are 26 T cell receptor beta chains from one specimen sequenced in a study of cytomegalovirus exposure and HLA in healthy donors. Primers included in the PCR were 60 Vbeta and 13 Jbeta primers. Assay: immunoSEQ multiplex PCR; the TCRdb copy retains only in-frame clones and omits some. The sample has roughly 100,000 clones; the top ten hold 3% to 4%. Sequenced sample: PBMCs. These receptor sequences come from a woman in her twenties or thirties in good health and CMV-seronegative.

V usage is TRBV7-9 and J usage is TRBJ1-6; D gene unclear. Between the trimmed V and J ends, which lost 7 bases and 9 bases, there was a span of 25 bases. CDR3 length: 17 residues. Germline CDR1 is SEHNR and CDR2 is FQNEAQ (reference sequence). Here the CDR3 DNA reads TGTGCCAGCACCTACCCGCAGGAGGACTCTCGGAGTTCACCCCTCCACTTT. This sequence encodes CASTYPQEDSRSSPLHF. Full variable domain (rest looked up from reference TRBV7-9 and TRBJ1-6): DTGVSQNPRHKITKRGQNVTFRCDPISEHNRLYWYRQTLGQGPEFLTYFQNEAQLEKSRLLSDRFSAERPKGSFSTLEIQRTEQGDSAMYLCASTYPQEDSRSSPLHFGNGTRLTVT.

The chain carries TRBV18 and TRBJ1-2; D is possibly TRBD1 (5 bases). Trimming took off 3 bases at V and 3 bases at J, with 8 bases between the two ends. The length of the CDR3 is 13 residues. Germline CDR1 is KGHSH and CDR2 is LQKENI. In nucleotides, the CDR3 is TGTGCCAGCTCACCCCCGGGGGACTATGGCTACACCTTC. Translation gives CASSPPGDYGYTF.

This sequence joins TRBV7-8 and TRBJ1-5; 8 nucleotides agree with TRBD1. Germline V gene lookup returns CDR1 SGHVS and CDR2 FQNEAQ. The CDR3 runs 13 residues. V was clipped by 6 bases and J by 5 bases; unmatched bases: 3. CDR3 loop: CASRQQGDQPQHF. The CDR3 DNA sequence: TGTGCCAGCAGGCAACAGGGGGATCAGCCCCAGCATTTT.

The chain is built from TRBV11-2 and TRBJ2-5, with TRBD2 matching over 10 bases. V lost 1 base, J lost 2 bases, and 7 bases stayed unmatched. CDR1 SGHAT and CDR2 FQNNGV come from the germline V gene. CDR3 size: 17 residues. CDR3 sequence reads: CASSLGASGGQQETQYF. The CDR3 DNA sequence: TGTGCCAGCAGCTTAGGGGCTAGCGGGGGCCAACAAGAGACCCAGTACTTC.

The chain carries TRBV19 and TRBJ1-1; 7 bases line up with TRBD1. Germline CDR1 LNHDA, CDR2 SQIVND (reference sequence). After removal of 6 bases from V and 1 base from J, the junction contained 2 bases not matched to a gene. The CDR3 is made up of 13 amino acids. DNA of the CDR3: TGTGCCAGTAGGCGGGACAGGAACACTGAAGCTTTCTTT. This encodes CASRRDRNTEAFF.

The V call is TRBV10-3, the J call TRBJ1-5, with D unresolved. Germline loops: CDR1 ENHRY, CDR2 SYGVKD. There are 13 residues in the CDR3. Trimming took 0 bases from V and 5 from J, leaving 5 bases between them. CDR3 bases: TGTGCCATCAGTGAGTCTAGAGATCAGCCCCAGCATTTT. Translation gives CAISESRDQPQHF.

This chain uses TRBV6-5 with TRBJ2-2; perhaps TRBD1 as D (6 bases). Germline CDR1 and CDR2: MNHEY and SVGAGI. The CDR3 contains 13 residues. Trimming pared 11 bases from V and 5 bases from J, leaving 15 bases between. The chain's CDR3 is CACWGHPTGELFF. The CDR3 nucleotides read TGTGCCTGCTGGGGACACCCAACCGGGGAGCTGTTTTTT.

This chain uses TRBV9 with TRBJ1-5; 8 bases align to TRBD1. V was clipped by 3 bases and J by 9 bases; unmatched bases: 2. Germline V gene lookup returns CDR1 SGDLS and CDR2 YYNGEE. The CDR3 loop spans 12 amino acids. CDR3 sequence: CASSAGTGPQHF. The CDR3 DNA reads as TGTGCCAGCAGCGCAGGGACAGGGCCCCAGCATTTT.

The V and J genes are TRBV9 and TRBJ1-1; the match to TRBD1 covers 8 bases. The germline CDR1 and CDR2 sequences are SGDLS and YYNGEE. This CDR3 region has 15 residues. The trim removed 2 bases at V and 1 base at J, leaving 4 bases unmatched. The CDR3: CASSVLDRGNTEAFF. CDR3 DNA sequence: TGTGCCAGCAGCGTCCTTGACAGGGGGAACACTGAAGCTTTCTTT.

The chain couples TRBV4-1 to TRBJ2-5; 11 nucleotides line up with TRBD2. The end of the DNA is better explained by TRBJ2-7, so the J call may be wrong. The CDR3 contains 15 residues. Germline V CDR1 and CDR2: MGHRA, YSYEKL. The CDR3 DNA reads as TGCGCCAGCAGCCAGGGGACTAGCGGCGACTACGAGCAGTACTTC. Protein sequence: CASSQGTSGDYEQYF.

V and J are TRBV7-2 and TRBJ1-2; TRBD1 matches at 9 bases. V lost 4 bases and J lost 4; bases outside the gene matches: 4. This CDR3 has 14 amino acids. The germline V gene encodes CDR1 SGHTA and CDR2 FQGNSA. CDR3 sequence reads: CASSSQGALYGYTF. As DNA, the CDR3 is TGTGCCAGCAGCTCACAGGGGGCACTCTATGGCTACACCTTC.

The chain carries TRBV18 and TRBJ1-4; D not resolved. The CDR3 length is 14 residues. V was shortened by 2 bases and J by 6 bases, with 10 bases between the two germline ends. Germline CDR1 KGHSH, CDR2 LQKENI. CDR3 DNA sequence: TGTGCCAGCTCACCAACCAGGAACGATGAAAAACTGTTTTTT. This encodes CASSPTRNDEKLFF.

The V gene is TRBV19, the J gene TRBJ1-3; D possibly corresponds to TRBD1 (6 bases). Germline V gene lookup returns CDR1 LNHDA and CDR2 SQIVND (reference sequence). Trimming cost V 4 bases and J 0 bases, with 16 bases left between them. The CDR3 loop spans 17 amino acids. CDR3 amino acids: CASSNTQGLGSGNTIYF. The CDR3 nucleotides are TGTGCCAGTAGTAACACACAGGGTCTGGGCTCTGGAAACACCATATATTTT.

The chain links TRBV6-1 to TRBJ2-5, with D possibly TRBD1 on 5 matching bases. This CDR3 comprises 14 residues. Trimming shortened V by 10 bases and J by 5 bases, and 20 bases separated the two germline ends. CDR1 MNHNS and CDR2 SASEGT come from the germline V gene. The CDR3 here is CAIKYRWLGETQYF. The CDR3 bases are TGTGCCATCAAGTACAGGTGGTTAGGGGAGACCCAGTACTTC.

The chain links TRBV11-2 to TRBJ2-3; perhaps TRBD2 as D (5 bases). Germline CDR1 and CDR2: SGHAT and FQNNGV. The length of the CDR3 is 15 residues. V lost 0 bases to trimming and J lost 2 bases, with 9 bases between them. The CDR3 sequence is CASSLEYGVTDTQYF. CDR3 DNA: TGTGCCAGCAGCTTAGAATACGGGGTCACAGATACGCAGTATTTT.

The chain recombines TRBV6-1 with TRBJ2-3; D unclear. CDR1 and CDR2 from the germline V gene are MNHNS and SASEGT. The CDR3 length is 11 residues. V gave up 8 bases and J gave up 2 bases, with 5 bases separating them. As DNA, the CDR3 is TGTGCCAGCCCTCTCACAGATACGCAGTATTTT. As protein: CASPLTDTQYF.

CDR3 loop: CASRSGTSGPAWETQYF. CDR3 coding DNA: TGTGCAAGTCGCTCAGGCACTAGCGGCCCCGCGTGGGAGACCCAGTACTTC. The V and J genes are TRBV12-2 and TRBJ2-5; TRBD2, the table's D call, was not compared with the DNA. TRBV12-2 is recorded as a pseudogene. The CDR3 spans 17 residues.

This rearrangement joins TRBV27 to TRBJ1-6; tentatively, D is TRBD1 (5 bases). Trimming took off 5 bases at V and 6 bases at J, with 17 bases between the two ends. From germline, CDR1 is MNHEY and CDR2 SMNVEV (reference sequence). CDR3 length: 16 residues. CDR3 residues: CASSAGLLRINSPLHF. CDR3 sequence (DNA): TGTGCCAGCAGTGCGGGGCTTCTGAGGATTAATTCACCCCTCCACTTT.

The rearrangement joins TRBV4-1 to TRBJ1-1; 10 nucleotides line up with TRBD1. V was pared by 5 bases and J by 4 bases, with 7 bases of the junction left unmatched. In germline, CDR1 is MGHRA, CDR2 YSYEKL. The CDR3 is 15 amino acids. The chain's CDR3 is CASSARTGGGTEAFF. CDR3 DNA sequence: TGCGCCAGCAGCGCAAGGACAGGGGGAGGCACTGAAGCTTTCTTT.

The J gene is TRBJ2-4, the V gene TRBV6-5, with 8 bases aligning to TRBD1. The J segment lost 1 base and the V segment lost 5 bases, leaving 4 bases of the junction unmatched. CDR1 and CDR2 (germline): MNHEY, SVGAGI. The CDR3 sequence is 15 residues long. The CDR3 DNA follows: TGTGCCAGCAGTCAGGGGGCAGGGGCCAAAAACATTCAGTACTTC. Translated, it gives CASSQGAGAKNIQYF.

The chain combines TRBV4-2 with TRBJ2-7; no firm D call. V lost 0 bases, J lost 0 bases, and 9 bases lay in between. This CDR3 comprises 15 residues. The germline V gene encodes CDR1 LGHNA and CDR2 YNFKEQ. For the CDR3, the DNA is TGTGCCAGCAGCCAAGAGGTACTCCCCTCCTACGAGCAGTACTTC. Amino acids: CASSQEVLPSYEQYF.

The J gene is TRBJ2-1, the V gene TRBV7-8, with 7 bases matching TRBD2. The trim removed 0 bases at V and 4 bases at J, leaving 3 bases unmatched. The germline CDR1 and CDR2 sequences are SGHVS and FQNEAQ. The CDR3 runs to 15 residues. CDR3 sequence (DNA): TGTGCCAGCAGCTTAGCGGGGGGGGATTACAATGAGCAGTTCTTC. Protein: CASSLAGGDYNEQFF.

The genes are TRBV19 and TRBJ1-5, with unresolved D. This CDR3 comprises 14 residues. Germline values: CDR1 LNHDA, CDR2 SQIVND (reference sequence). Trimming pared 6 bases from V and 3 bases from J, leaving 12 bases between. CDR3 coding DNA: TGTGCCAGTAGGGGCGGGGTGGACAATCAGCCCCAGCATTTT. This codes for CASRGGVDNQPQHF.

Written as DNA, the CDR3 is TGCAGCGTCCGACCGCTTTTGGGGACAGGGGATCAGCCCCAGCATTTT. Translated: CSVRPLLGTGDQPQHF. The J gene is TRBJ1-5, the V gene TRBV29-1, with 10 bases aligning to TRBD1. Germline lookup yields CDR1 SQVTM and CDR2 ANQGSEA. This CDR3 has 16 residues. The V segment lost 6 bases and the J segment 5 bases; nucleotides outside the gene matches: 13.

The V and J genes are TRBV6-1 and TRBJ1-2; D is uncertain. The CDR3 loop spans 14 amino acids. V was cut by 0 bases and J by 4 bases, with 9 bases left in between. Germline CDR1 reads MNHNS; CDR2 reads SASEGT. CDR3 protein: CASSEARATYGYTF. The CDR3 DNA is TGTGCCAGCAGTGAAGCGAGGGCCACCTATGGCTACACCTTC.

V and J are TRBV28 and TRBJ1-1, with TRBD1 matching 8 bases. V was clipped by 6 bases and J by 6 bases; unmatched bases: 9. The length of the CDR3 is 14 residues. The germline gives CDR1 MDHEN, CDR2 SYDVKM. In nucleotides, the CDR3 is TGTGCCAGCAGAATGACAGGGGAGGGGCCTGAAGCTTTCTTT. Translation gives CASRMTGEGPEAFF.